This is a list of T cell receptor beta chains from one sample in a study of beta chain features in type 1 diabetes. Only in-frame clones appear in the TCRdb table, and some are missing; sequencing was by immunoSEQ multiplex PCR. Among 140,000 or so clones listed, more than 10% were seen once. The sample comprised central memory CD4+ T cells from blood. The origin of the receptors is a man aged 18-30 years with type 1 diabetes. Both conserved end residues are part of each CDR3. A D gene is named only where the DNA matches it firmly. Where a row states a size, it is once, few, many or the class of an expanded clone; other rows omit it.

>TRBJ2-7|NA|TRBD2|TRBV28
CASSLAGGLLEQYF
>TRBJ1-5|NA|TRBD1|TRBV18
CASSPTGGNQPQHF
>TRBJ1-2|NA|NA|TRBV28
CASSSDAYGYTF
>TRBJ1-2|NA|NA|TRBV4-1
CASSQESASDLNYGYTF
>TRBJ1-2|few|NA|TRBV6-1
CASATAYGYTF
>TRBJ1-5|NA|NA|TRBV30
CAWSPPGQINQPQHF
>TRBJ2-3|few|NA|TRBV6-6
CASRVGGPLGTDTQYF
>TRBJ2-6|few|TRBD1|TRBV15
CATSRKQGAALSGANVLTF
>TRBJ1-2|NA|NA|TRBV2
CASSVGGYTF
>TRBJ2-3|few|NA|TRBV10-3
CAITPSGAGTDTQYF
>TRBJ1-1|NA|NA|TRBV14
CASSQELLNTEAFF
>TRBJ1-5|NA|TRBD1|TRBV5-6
CASSLAGGGAWSQPQHF
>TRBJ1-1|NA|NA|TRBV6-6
CASSYGGNTEAFF
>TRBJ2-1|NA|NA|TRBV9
CASSVFVGGTDEQFF
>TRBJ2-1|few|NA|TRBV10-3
CAARKGLEHNEQFF
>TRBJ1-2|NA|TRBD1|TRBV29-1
CSGQGNYGYTF
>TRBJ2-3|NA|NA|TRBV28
CASSSWTVSTDTQYF
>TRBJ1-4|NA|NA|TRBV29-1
CSTREQSEEKLFF
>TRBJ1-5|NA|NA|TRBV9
CASSPGQLNQPQHF
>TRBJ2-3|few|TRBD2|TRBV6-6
CASSSGTSGSDTQYF
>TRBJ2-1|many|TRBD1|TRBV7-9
CASSLALLWDRGYNEQFF
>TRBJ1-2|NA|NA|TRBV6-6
CASRAGSEANYGYTF